The clone carrying this TCR beta chain has just a few counts. A single-stranded UMI oligo with SP2 sequence was ligated to cDNA 3' ends. First-round PCR used roughly 4 cycles and beta primers RC1.1 and RC1.2 covering TRBC1 and TRBC2. TCRdb itself ran the UMI-ligation and nested PCR reads through MiXCR, one entry per CDR3 protein. The sample lists 40,000 or so distinct CDR3 sequences, over 15% seen once, with less than 50% in the top ten. Different KT2-to-PBMC ratios were created with a constant PBMC count. This entry comes from a study of quantifying T cell responses using KT2 cells. Looking at the study overall: cDNA was made from DNase-treated RNA using alpha and beta constant primers.

This TCR came from a human donor. Sequenced input: PBMCs spiked with cells of the T cell clone KT2.

The CDR3 region is CASKGGPNSGTQYF. Here the CDR3 DNA reads TGTGCCAGCAAGGGCGGGCCCAACTCGGGTACGCAGTATTTT. The J gene is TRBJ2-3, the V gene TRBV6-5, with TRBD2 as a possible D gene (5 bases). Germline V CDR1 and CDR2: MNHEY, SVGAGI. CDR3 size: 14 residues. With 7 bases removed from V and 8 bases from J, the gap between germline ends came to 19 bases.